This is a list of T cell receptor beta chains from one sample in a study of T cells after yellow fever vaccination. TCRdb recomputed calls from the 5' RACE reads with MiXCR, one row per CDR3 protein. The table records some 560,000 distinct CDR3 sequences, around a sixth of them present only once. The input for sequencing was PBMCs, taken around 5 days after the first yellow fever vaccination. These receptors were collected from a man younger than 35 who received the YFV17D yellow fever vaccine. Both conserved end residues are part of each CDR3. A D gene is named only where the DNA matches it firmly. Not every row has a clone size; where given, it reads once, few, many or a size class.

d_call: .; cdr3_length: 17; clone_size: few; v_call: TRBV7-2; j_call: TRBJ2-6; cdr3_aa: CASSLGPTLAGANVLTF; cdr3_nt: TGTGCCAGCAGCTTAGGGCCCACATTGGCTGGGGCCAACGTCCTGACTTTC
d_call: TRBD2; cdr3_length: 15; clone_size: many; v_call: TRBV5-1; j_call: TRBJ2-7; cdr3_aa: CASSVTSGGQYEQYF; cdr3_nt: TGCGCCAGCAGCGTGACTAGCGGGGGCCAGTACGAGCAGTACTTC
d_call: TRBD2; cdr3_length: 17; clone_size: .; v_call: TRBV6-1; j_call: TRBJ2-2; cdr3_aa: CASESILAGGPPGELFF; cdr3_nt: TGTGCCAGCGAATCAATACTAGCGGGGGGCCCCCCCGGGGAGCTGTTTTTT
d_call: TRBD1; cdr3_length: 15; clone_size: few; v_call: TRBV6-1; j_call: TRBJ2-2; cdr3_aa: CASRADRRYTGELFF; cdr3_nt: TGTGCCAGCAGGGCGGACAGGAGGTACACCGGGGAGCTGTTTTTT
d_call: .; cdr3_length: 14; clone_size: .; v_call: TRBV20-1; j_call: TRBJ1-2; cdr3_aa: CSASPGGTGYGYTF; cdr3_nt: TGCAGTGCTAGCCCCGGGGGGACCGGCTATGGCTACACCTTC
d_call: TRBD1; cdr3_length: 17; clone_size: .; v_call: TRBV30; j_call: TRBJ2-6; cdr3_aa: CAWSRDRSSSGANVLTF; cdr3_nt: TGTGCCTGGTCCCGGGACAGGTCCTCCTCTGGGGCCAACGTCCTGACTTTC
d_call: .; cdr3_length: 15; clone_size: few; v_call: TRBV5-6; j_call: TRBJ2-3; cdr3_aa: CASSLGGFNTDTQYF; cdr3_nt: TGTGCCAGCAGCTTGGGGGGATTCAACACAGATACGCAGTATTTT
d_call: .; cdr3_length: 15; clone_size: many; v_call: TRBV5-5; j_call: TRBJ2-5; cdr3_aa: CASSHSRPYQETQYF; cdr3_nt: TGTGCCAGCAGCCACTCCCGGCCGTACCAAGAGACCCAGTACTTC
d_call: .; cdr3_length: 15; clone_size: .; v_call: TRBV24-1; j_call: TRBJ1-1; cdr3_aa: CATRGDRPGVTEAFF; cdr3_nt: TGTGCCACCAGGGGAGATCGGCCGGGTGTAACTGAAGCTTTCTTT
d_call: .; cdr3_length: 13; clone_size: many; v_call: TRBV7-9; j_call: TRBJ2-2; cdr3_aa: CASSSRVTGELFF; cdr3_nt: TGTGCCAGCAGCTCCAGGGTCACCGGGGAGCTGTTTTTT
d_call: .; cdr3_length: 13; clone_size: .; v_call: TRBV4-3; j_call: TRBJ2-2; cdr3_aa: CASSQDLRGELFF; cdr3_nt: TGCGCCAGCAGCCAAGATCTCCGGGGGGAGCTGTTTTTT
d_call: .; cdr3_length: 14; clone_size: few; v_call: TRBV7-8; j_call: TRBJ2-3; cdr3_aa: CASSLTGFTDTQYF; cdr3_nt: TGTGCCAGCAGCCTAACAGGGTTCACAGATACGCAGTATTTT
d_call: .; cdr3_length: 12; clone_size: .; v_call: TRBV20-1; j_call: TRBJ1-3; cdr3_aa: CSVEDVGNTIYF; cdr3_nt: TGCAGCGTAGAGGATGTTGGAAACACCATATATTTT
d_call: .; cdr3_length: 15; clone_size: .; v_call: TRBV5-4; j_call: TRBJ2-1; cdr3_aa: CASSPRTVSYNEQFF; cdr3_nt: TGTGCCAGCAGCCCACGGACGGTTTCCTACAATGAGCAGTTCTTC
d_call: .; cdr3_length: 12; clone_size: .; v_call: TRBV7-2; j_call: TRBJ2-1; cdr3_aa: CASSLGFSPQFF; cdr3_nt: TGTGCCAGCAGCTTAGGGTTTTCCCCCCAGTTCTTC
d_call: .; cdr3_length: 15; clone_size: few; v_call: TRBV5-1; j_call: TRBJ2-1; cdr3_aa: CASSLQFGSYNEQFF; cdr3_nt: TGCGCCAGCAGCTTGCAGTTTGGCTCCTACAATGAGCAGTTCTTC
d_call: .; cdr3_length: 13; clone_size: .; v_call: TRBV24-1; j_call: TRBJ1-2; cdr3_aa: CATSEWTGNGYTF; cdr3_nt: TGTGCCACCAGTGAATGGACCGGTAATGGCTACACCTTC
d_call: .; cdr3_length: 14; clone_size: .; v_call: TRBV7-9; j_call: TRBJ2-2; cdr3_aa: CASSPALDTGELFF; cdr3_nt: TGTGCCAGCAGCCCCGCCCTGGATACCGGGGAGCTGTTTTTT
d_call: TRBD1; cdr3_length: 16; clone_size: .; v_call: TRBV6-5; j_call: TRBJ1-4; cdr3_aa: CASSYMFDRGREKLFF; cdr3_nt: TGTGCCAGCAGTTACATGTTTGACAGGGGGCGAGAAAAACTGTTTTTT
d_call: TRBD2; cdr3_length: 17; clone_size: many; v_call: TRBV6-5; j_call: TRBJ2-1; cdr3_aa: CASSSPPTSGALNEQFF; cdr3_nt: TGTGCCAGCAGTTCCCCTCCGACTAGCGGGGCCCTTAATGAGCAGTTCTTC
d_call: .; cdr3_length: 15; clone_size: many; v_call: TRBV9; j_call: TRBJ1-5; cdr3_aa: CASSVGPDSNQPQHF; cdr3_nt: TGTGCCAGCAGCGTAGGTCCGGACAGCAATCAGCCCCAGCATTTT
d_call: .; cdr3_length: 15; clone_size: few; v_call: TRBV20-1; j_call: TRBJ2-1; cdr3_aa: CSAINSQRGSDEQFF; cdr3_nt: TGCAGTGCTATTAACAGCCAAAGGGGGTCCGATGAGCAGTTCTTC
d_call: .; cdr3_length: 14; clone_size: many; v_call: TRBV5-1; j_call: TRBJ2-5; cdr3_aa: CASSLRTVQETQYF; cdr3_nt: TGCGCCAGCAGCTTGAGGACAGTTCAAGAGACCCAGTACTTC
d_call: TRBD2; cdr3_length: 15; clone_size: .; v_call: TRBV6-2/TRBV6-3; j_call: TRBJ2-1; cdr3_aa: CASSLSGGAFAEQFF; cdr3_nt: TGTGCCAGCAGCCTTAGCGGGGGGGCTTTTGCTGAGCAGTTCTTC
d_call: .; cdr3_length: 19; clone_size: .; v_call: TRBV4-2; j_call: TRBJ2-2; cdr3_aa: CASSQDGWGSIENTGELFF; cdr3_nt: TGTGCCAGCAGCCAAGACGGGTGGGGAAGTATTGAGAACACCGGGGAGCTGTTTTTT
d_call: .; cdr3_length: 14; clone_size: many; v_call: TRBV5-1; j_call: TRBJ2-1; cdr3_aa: CASSPGQNYNEQFF; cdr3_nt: TGCGCCAGCAGCCCCGGACAGAATTACAATGAGCAGTTCTTC
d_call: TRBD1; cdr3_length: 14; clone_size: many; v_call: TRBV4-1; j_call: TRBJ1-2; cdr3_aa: CASSPGQANYGYTF; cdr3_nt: TGCGCCAGCAGCCCCGGACAGGCTAACTATGGCTACACCTTC
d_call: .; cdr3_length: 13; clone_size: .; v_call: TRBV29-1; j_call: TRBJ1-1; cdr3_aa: CSVDAAWNTEAFF; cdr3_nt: TGCAGCGTCGATGCCGCATGGAACACTGAAGCTTTCTTT
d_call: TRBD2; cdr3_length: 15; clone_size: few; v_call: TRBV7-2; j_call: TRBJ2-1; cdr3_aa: CASSLPAGDVNEQFF; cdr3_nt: TGTGCCAGCAGCTTGCCAGCGGGGGATGTCAATGAGCAGTTCTTC
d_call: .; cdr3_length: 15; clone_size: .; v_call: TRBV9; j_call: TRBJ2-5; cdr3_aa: CASSVSGSQGETQYF; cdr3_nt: TGTGCCAGCAGCGTAAGCGGGTCCCAGGGGGAGACCCAGTACTTC
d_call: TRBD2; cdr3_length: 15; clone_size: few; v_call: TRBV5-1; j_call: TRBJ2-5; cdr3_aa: CASSLMRGAQETQYF; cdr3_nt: TGCGCCAGCAGCTTGATGCGGGGGGCCCAAGAGACCCAGTACTTC
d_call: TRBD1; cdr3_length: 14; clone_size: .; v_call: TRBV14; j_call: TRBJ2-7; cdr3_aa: CASTQGGQGYEQYF; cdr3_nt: TGTGCCAGCACTCAGGGCGGACAGGGCTACGAGCAGTACTTC
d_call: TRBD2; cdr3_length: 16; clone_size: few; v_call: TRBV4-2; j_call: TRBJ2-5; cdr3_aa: CASSTMGGGGEETQYF; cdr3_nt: TGTGCCAGCAGTACCATGGGCGGCGGGGGGGAAGAGACCCAGTACTTC
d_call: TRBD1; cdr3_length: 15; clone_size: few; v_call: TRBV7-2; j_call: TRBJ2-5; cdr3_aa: CASSHRQGPGETQYF; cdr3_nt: TGTGCCAGCAGCCACAGACAGGGACCCGGGGAGACCCAGTACTTC
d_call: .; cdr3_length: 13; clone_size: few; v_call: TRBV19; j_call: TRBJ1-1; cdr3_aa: CASSISMNTEAFF; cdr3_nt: TGTGCCAGTAGTATCTCAATGAACACTGAAGCTTTCTTT
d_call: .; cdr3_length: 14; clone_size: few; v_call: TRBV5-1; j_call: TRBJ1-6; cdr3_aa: CASSLAPNNSPLHF; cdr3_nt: TGCGCCAGCAGCTTGGCACCGAATAATTCACCCCTCCACTTT
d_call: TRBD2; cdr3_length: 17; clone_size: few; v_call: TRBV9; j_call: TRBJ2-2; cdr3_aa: CASSATSGGGNTGELFF; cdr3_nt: TGTGCCAGCAGCGCGACTAGCGGGGGGGGGAACACCGGGGAGCTGTTTTTT
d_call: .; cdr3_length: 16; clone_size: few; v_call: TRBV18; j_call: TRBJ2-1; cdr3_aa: CASSPRTDSSYNEQFF; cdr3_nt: TGTGCCAGCTCACCACGGACCGACAGCTCCTACAATGAGCAGTTCTTC
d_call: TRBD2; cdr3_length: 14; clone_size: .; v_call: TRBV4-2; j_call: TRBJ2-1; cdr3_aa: CASSQQAGGHEQFF; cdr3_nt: TGTGCCAGCAGCCAACAAGCGGGGGGGCATGAGCAGTTCTTC
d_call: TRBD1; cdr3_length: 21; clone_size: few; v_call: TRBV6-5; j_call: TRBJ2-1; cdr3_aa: CASSRAGGLWGQGARYNEQFF; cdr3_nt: TGTGCCAGCAGTCGGGCTGGGGGTCTTTGGGGACAGGGGGCTAGGTACAATGAGCAGTTCTTC